A selection of T cell receptor beta chains follows, all from one sample in a study of blood T cell repertoires in COVID-19. Generated by immunoSEQ multiplex PCR, the TCRdb table keeps only in-frame clones and is missing some. Of 400,000 to 550,000 clones listed, around 89% were seen once; the top ten hold approximately 4.3%. The sample comprised peripheral blood. These receptors originate from a woman aged 30 to 39 with acute or convalescent COVID-19. Each CDR3 is given with its conserved first and last residue. The D gene is left open where the match is weak. Clone size appears in some rows only: once, few, many, or a class for an expanded clone.

j_gene,abundance,v_gene,d_gene,CDR3nt,CDR3aa
TRBJ1-1,.,TRBV28,.,TGTGCCAGCAGTCTCTCCCCGGGTTTTGTTCTGAACACTGAAGCTTTCTTT,CASSLSPGFVLNTEAFF
TRBJ2-7,.,TRBV18,.,TGTGCCAGCTCACCAGGGCTTCGCGAGCAGTACTTC,CASSPGLREQYF
TRBJ2-1,.,TRBV28,TRBD2,TGTGCCAGCAGCCCGTCCCGGGGGGACTCCTACAATGAGCAGTTCTTC,CASSPSRGDSYNEQFF
TRBJ1-2,.,TRBV29-1,TRBD1,TGCAGCGTTGAAGATGCGGGTCCGGGACAGAGTAAGGTACCCTACACCTTC,CSVEDAGPGQSKVPYTF
TRBJ2-7,.,TRBV20-1,TRBD1,TGCAGTGCTAGTGCCAGGGGGCTTTCCTACGAGCAGTACTTC,CSASARGLSYEQYF
TRBJ2-2,.,TRBV5-4,TRBD2,TGTGCCAGCAGCTTGGCGGGGGGTCCCCGGGAGCTGTTTTTT,CASSLAGGPRELFF
TRBJ2-1,.,TRBV24-1,TRBD2,TGTGCCACCAGGGATAGCGGGGACTCCTACAATGAGCAGTTCTTC,CATRDSGDSYNEQFF
TRBJ2-5,few,TRBV30,.,TGTGCCTGGAGTGATCGGGGTCCAGAGACCCAGTACTTC,CAWSDRGPETQYF
TRBJ2-7,once,TRBV4-2,.,TGTGCCAGCAGCCAAGACTACGGAGTACTGGGCGAGCAGTACTTC,CASSQDYGVLGEQYF
TRBJ2-7,.,TRBV7-7,TRBD2,TGTGCCAGCAGCGAGGGGCGGGGGGGCCCCTACGAGCAGTACTTC,CASSEGRGGPYEQYF
TRBJ2-7,.,TRBV27,TRBD2,TGTGCCAGCACTCGTAGCGGGGGGGCAGGATCCTACGAGCAGTACTTC,CASTRSGGAGSYEQYF
TRBJ1-6,.,TRBV6-5,.,TGTGCCAGCACCGAAGGGGCACACCCTAATTCACCCCTCCACTTT,CASTEGAHPNSPLHF
TRBJ2-5,.,TRBV6-5,.,TGTGCCAGCAGTAATGGGGGCAAGGGAGAGACCCAGTACTTC,CASSNGGKGETQYF
TRBJ2-3,.,TRBV2,.,TGTGCCACCACCATAAGTGGGGGCCTTGGCACAGATACGCAGTATTTT,CATTISGGLGTDTQYF
TRBJ2-7,.,TRBV6-5,TRBD1,TGTGCCAGCAGGACACCGGGACAGCCTTCCTACGAGCAGTACTTC,CASRTPGQPSYEQYF
TRBJ2-3,.,TRBV6-5,.,TGTGCCAGCAGACATCAGGGGAGCACAGATACGCAGTATTTT,CASRHQGSTDTQYF
TRBJ1-1,.,TRBV2,.,TGTGCCAGCAGTGAAGAGTCAGGGAGGGTCACTGAAGCTTTCTTT,CASSEESGRVTEAFF
TRBJ2-7,.,TRBV6-5,.,TGTGCCAGCAGTTTAACATACTCCTACGAGCAGTACTTC,CASSLTYSYEQYF
TRBJ1-3,.,TRBV3-1/TRBV3-2,.,TGTGCCAGCAGCTACGATCTAACTGGAAACACCATATATTTT,CASSYDLTGNTIYF
TRBJ1-4,once,TRBV4-2,.,TGTGCCAGCAGCCAAGATCCCTTTGGCCATAATGAAAAACTGTTTTTT,CASSQDPFGHNEKLFF